These 3 T cell receptor beta chains originate from one sample sequenced in a study of T cell changes during pregnancy in multiple sclerosis. The data were produced by immunoSEQ multiplex PCR, yet TCRdb's version contains in-frame clones alone and is incomplete. The table shows about 59,000 clones, with around 94% occurring only once. Sequencing used CD8+ T cells from peripheral blood mononuclear cells, obtained after pregnancy. The receptors stem from a female donor with multiple sclerosis, enrolled in a pregnancy study.

In DNA, the CDR3 is TGTGCCACCGGGGTGGGACAGATGTATGGCTACACCTTC. Translation: CATGVGQMYGYTF. This rearrangement joins TRBV10-3 to TRBJ1-2, with 7 bases identical to TRBD1. With V trimmed by 10 bases and J by 5 bases, 10 bases remained unmatched. The CDR3 loop spans 13 amino acids. In germline, CDR1 is ENHRY, CDR2 SYGVKD.

As regards this clone: The same CDR3 arises from other DNA sequences in this sample as well. The CDR3 loop reads CASSLGGSGNTIYF. The CDR3, as DNA: TGTGCCAGCAGTTTAGGGGGGTCTGGAAACACCATATATTTT. The V call is TRBV28, the J call TRBJ1-3; weak D call: TRBD1 (5 bases). From germline, CDR1 is MDHEN and CDR2 SYDVKM. With 2 bases removed from V and 1 base from J, the gap between germline ends came to 6 bases. The CDR3 has 14 amino acids.

This chain connects TRBV15 to TRBJ1-4; 8 bases fit TRBD1. From germline, CDR1 is LNHNV and CDR2 YYDKDF (reference sequence). The CDR3 has 18 residues. Losses at the gene ends were 4 bases for V and 1 base for J; bases not matched to a gene: 11. The CDR3 DNA is TGTGCCACCAGCACGCACCAGGGGGCAGGAAGAACTAATGAAAAACTGTTTTTT. Its protein product is CATSTHQGAGRTNEKLFF.